This T cell receptor beta chain was sequenced in a study of cytomegalovirus exposure and HLA in healthy donors. The study ran its PCR with 60 Vbeta and 13 Jbeta primers. TCRdb's table, derived via immunoSEQ multiplex PCR, lists solely in-frame clones and lacks some. Of approximately 70,000 clones in the sample, about 70% were seen once. Points on this clone: Its antigen is still unknown.

V lost 4 bases, J lost 6 bases, and 5 bases stayed unmatched. Germline V gene lookup returns CDR1 SGHRS and CDR2 YFSETQ. The CDR3 contains 15 residues. Study results and limitations: Presence/absence results assume similar sequencing depth per donor, which may not hold. There were several of the most significant clusters that appeared linked to common viral pathogens in a later analysis.

Material for sequencing was PBMCs. V and J are TRBV5-1 and TRBJ2-1; 12 bases match TRBD2. This clonotype was obtained from a woman aged 30 to 39 in good health and CMV-seropositive. The CDR3 loop is CASSPWTSGTNEQFF. The CDR3 nucleotides read TGCGCCAGCAGCCCCTGGACTAGCGGGACCAATGAGCAGTTCTTC.